This record covers a single T cell receptor (beta chain). Per germline, CDR1 SNHLY and CDR2 FYNNEI. With 3 bases removed from V and 10 bases from J, the gap between germline ends came to 13 bases. This CDR3 has 13 amino acids. The table came from immunoSEQ multiplex PCR; TCRdb's copy has only in-frame clones and leaves some out. This sample carries tens of thousands of clones, around 80% of them seen once, and the ten largest clones take around 2.3%. This sample is drawn from a study of glioma-infiltrating T cells after dendritic cell vaccination. None of the glioblastoma patients had an isocitrate dehydrogenase mutation.

The chain employs TRBV2 and TRBJ2-1, with unresolved D. This TCR came from a human donor with glioblastoma. Sequenced material: blood, taken before dendritic cell vaccination. CDR3 loop: CASSEFSWQEQFF. DNA of the CDR3: TGTGCCAGCAGTGAGTTTTCTTGGCAAGAGCAGTTCTTC.